This TCR beta chain was observed in a study of T cell responses to AZD1222 COVID-19 vaccine. Concerning this clone: Its antigen is currently unknown.

Notes on the study in general: Spike-specific TCR breadth and depth rose after two AZD1222 doses. In the spike-specific TCR repertoire, nearly half reportedly target unmutated variant regions.

Generated by immunoSEQ multiplex PCR, the TCRdb table keeps only in-frame clones and is missing some. Of some 100,000 clones in the sample, approximately 90% were seen once. The source is an adult who received the AZD1222 COVID-19 vaccine. Sample: peripheral blood, taken 28 days after the second AZD1222 dose.

CDR3 loop: CASSQGWVQPQHF. The CDR3 coding sequence is TGCGCCAGCAGCCAAGGTTGGGTTCAGCCCCAGCATTTT. This chain joins TRBV4-3 and TRBJ1-5; D not resolved. The CDR3 has 13 amino acids. The V end was cut by 1 base, the J end by 6 bases, with 7 bases between. Germline V CDR1 and CDR2: LGHNA, YSLEER.